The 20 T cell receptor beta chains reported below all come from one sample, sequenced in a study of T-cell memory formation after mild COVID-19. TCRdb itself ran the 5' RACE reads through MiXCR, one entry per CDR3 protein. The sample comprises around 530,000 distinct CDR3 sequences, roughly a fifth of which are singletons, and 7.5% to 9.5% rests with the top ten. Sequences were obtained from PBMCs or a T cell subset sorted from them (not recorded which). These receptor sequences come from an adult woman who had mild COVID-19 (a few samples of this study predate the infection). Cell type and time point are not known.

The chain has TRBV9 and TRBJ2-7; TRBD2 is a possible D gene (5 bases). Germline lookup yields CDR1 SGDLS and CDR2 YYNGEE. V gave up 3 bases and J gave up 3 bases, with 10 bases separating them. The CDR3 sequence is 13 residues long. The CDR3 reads CASSGGLGYEQYF. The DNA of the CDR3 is TGTGCCAGCAGCGGCGGACTGGGCTACGAGCAGTACTTC.

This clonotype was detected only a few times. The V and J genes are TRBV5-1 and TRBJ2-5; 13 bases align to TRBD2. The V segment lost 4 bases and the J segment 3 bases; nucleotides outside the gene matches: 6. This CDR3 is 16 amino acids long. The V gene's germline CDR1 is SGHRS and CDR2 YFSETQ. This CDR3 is CASSPGTSGNKETQYF. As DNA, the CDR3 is TGCGCCAGCAGCCCGGGGACTAGCGGGAATAAAGAGACCCAGTACTTC. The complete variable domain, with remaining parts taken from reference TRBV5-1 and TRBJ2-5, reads KAGVTQTPRYLIKTRGQQVTLSCSPISGHRSVSWYQQTPGQGLQFLFEYFSETQRNKGNFPGRFSGRQFSNSRSEMNVSTLELGDSALYLCASSPGTSGNKETQYFGPGTRLLVL.

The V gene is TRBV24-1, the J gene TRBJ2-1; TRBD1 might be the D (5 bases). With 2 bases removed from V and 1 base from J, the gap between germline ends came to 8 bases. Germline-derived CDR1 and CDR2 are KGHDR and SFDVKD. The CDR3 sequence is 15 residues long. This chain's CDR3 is CATSDSGPSYNEQFF. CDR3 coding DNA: TGTGCCACCAGTGATTCAGGGCCTTCCTACAATGAGCAGTTCTTC.

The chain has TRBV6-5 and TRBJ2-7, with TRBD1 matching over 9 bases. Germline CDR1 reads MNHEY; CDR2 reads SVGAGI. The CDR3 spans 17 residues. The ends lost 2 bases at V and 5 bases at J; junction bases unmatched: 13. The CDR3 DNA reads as TGTGCCAGCAGTTACGTGAGGGCGTGGGGACAGGGCAACGAGCAGTACTTC. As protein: CASSYVRAWGQGNEQYF.

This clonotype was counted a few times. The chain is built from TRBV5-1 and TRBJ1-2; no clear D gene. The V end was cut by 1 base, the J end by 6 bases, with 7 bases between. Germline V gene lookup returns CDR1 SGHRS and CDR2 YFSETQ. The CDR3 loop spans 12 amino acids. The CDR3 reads CASSLLRDGYTF. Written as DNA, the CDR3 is TGCGCCAGCAGCTTGTTAAGGGATGGCTACACCTTC.

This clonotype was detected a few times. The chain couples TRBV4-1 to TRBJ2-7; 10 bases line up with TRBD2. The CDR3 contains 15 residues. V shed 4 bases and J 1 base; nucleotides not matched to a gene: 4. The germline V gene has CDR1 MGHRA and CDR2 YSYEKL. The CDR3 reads CASSPLGLASYEQYF. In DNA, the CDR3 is TGCGCCAGCAGCCCTCTGGGACTAGCGTCCTACGAGCAGTACTTC.

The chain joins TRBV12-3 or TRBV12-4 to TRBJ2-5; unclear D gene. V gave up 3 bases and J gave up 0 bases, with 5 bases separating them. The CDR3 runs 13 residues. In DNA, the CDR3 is TGTGCCAGCAGTTTTAGGGACCAAGAGACCCAGTACTTC. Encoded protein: CASSFRDQETQYF.

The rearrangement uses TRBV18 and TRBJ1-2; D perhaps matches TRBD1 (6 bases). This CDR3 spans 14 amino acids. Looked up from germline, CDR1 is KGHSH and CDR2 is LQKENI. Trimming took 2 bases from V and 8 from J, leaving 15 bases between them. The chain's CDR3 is CASSPVRGVTGYTF. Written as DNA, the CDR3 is TGTGCCAGCTCACCAGTCAGGGGAGTTACCGGCTACACCTTC. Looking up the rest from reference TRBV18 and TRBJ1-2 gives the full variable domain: NAGVMQNPRHLVRRRGQEARLRCSPMKGHSHVYWYRQLPEEGLKFMVYLQKENIIDESGMPKERFSAEFPKEGPSILRIQQVVRGDSAAYFCASSPVRGVTGYTFGSGTRLTVV.

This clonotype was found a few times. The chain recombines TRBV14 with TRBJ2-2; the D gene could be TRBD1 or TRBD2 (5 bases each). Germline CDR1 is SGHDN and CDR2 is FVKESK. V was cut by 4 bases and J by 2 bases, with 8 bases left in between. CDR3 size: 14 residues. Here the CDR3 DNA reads TGTGCCAGCAGCCGGGGGTTAAACACCGGGGAGCTGTTTTTT. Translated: CASSRGLNTGELFF. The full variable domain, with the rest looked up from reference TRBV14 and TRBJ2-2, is EAGVTQFPSHSVIEKGQTVTLRCDPISGHDNLYWYRRVMGKEIKFLLHFVKESKQDESGMPNNRFLAERTGGTYSTLKVQPAELEDSGVYFCASSRGLNTGELFFGEGSRLTVL.

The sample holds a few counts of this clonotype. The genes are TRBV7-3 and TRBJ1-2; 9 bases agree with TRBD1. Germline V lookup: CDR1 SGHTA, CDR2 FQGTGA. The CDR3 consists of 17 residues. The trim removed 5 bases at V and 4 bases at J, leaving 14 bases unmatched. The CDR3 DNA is TGTGCCAGCAGCCCTGACTTGGGTTGGGGACAGGGCTATGGCTACACCTTC. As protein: CASSPDLGWGQGYGYTF.

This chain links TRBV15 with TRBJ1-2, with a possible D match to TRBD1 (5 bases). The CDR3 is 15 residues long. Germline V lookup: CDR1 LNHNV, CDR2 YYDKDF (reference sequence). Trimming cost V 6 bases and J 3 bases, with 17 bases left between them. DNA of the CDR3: TGTGCCACCAGGGACCGTGGGGGTTACCACTATGGCTACACCTTC. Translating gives CATRDRGGYHYGYTF.

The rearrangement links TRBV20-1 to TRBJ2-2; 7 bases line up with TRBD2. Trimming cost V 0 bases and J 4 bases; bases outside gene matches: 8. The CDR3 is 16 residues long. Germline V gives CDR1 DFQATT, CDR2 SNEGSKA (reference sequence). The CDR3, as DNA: TGCAGTGCTAGAGAGGGTGCGGGAGCGGGCACCGGGGAGCTGTTTTTT. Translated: CSAREGAGAGTGELFF.

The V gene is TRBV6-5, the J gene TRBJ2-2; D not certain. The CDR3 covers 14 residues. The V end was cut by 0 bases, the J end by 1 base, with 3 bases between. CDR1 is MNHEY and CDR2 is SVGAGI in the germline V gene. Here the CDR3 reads CASSYSRNTGELFF. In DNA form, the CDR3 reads TGTGCCAGCAGTTACTCTAGGAACACCGGGGAGCTGTTTTTT.

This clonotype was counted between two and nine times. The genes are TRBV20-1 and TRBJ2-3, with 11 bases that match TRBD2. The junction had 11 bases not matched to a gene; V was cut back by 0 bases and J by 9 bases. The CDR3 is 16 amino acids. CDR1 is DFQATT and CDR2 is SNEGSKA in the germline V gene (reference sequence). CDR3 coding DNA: TGCAGTGCTAGAGATATAGTCCTAGCGGGAGGCGAGACGCAGTATTTT. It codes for CSARDIVLAGGETQYF.

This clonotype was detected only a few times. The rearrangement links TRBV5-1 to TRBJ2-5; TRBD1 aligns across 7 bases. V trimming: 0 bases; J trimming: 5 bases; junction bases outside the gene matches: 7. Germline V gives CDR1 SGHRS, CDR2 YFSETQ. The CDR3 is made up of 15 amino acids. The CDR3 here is CASSLGQGTSETQYF. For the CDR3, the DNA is TGCGCCAGCAGCTTGGGACAGGGAACGTCGGAGACCCAGTACTTC.

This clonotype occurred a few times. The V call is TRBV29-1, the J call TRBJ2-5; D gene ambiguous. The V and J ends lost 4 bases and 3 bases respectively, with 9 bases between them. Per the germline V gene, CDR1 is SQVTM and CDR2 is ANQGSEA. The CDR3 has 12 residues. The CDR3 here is CSVGTGKETQYF. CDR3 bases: TGCAGCGTTGGCACTGGCAAAGAGACCCAGTACTTC.

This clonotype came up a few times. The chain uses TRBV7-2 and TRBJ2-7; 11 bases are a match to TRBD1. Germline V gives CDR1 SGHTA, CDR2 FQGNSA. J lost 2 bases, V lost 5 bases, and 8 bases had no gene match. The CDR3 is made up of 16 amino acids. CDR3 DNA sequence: TGTGCCAGCAGCCCAAGGACAGGGGGCGATACCTACGAGCAGTACTTC. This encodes CASSPRTGGDTYEQYF. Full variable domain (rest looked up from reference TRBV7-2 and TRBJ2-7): GAGVSQSPSNKVTEKGKDVELRCDPISGHTALYWYRQSLGQGLEFLIYFQGNSAPDKSGLPSDRFSAERTGGSVSTLTIQRTQQEDSAVYLCASSPRTGGDTYEQYFGPGTRLTVT.

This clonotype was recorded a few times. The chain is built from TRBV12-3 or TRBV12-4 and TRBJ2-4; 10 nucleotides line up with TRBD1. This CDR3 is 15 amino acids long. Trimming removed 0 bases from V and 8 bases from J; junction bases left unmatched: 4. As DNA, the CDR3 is TGTGCCAGCAGTTTAGCGCGGGACAGGGGAGACATTCAGTACTTC. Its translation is CASSLARDRGDIQYF.

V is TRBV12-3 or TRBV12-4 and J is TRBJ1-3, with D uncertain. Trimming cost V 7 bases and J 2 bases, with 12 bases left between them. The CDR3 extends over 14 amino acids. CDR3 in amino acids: CASTRRGTGNTIYF. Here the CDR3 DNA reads TGTGCCAGCACCCGGCGGGGTACTGGAAACACCATATATTTT.

CDR3 region: CASSLAQGFYGYTF. CDR3 nucleotides: TGTGCCAGCAGCTTAGCACAGGGATTCTATGGCTACACCTTC. This sequence joins TRBV7-2 and TRBJ1-2; weak D call: TRBD1 (6 bases). V gave up 0 bases and J gave up 4 bases, with 9 bases separating them. The CDR3 is 14 amino acids. Looked up from germline, CDR1 is SGHTA and CDR2 is FQGNSA.